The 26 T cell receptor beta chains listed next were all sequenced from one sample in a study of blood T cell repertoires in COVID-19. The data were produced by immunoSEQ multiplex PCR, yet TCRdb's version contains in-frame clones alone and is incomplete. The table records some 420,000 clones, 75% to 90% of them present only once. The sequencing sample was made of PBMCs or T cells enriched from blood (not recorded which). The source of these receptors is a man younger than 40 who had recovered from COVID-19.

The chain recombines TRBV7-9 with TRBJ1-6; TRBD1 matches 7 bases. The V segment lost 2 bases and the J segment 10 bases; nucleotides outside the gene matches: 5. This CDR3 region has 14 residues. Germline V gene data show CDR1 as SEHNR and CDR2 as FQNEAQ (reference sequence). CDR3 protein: CASSLNTGDSPLHF. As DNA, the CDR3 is TGTGCCAGCAGCTTAAATACAGGGGACTCACCCCTCCACTTT.

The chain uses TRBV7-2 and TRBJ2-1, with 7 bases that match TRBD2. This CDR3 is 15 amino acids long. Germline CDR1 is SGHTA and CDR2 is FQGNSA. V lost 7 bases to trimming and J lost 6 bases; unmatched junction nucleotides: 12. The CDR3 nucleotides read TGTGCCAGCAAACACGGGGGAGGGCGGGGCAATGAGCAGTTCTTC. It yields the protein CASKHGGGRGNEQFF.

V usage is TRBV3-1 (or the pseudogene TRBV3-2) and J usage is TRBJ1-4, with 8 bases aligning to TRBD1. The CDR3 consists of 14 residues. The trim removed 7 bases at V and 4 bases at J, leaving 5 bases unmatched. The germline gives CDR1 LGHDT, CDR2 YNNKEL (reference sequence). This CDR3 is CASTPGQVNEKLFF. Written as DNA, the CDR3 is TGTGCCAGCACCCCGGGACAGGTTAATGAAAAACTGTTTTTT.

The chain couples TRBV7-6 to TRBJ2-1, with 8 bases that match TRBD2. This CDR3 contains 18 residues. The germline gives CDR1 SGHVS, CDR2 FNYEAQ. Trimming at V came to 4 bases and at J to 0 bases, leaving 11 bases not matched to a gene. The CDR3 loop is CASSSRASGLSSYNEQFF. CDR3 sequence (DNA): TGTGCCAGCAGCTCCCGGGCTAGCGGGTTGAGCTCCTACAATGAGCAGTTCTTC.

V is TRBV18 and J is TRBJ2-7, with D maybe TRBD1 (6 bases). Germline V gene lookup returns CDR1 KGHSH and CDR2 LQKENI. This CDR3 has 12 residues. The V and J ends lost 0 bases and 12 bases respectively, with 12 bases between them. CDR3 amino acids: CASSPPQGQAYF. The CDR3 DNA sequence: TGTGCCAGCTCACCACCACAGGGCCAAGCGTACTTC.

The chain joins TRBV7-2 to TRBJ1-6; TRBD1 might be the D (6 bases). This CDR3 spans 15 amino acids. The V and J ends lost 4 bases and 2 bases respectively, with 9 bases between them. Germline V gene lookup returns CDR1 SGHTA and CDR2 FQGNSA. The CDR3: CASSSGQTYNSPLHF. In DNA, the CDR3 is TGTGCCAGCAGCTCCGGACAGACCTATAATTCACCCCTCCACTTT.

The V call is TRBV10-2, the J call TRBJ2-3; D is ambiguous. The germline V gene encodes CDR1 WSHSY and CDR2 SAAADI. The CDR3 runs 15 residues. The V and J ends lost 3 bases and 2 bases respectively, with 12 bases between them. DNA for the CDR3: TGCGCCAGCAGTGAACCCCCACAGACCACAGATACGCAGTATTTT. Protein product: CASSEPPQTTDTQYF.

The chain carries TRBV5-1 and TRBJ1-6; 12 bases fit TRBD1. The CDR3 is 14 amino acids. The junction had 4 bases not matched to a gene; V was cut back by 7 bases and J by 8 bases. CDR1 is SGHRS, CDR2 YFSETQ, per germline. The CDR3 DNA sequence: TGCGCCAGCGGGACAGGGGGCGCTTATTCACCCCTCCACTTT. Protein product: CASGTGGAYSPLHF.

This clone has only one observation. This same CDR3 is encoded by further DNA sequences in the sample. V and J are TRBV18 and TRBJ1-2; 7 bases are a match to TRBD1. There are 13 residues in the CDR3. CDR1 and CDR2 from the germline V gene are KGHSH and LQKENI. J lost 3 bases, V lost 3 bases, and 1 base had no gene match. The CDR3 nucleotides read TGTGCCAGCTCACCCGACAGGGACTATGGCTACACCTTC. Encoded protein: CASSPDRDYGYTF.

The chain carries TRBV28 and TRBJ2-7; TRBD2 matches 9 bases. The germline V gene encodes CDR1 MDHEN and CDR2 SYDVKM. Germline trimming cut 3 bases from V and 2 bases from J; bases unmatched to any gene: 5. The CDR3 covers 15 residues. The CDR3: CASSLSPSGAYEQYF. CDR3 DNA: TGTGCCAGCAGTTTGAGTCCTAGCGGGGCCTACGAGCAGTACTTC.

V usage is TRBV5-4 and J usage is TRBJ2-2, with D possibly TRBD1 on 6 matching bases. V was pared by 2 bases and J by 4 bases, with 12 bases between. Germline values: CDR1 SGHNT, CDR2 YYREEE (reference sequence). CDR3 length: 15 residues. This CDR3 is CASSFDRPGTGELFF. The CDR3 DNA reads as TGTGCCAGCAGCTTTGACAGGCCGGGCACCGGGGAGCTGTTTTTT.

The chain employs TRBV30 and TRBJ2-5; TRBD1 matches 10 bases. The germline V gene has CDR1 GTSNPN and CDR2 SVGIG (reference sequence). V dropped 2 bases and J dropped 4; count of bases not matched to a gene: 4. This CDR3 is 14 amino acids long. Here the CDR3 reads CAWSHRDRGETQYF. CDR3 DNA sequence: TGTGCCTGGAGTCACCGGGACAGGGGAGAGACCCAGTACTTC.

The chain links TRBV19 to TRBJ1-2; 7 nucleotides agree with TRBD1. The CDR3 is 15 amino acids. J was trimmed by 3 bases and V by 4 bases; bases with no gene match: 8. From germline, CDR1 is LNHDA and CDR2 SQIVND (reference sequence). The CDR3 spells CASSRNRQGDYGYTF. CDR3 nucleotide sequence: TGTGCCAGTAGTAGAAACCGACAGGGTGACTATGGCTACACCTTC.

The CDR3 loop is CASSLTGAYNSPLHF. In DNA form, the CDR3 reads TGTGCCAGCAGTTTAACGGGTGCCTATAATTCACCCCTCCACTTT. The chain uses TRBV27 and TRBJ1-6; D is unclear. The V end lost 2 bases, the J end lost 2 bases, and 7 bases lay between the germline ends. The CDR3 runs to 15 residues. Per the germline V gene, CDR1 is MNHEY and CDR2 is SMNVEV (reference sequence).

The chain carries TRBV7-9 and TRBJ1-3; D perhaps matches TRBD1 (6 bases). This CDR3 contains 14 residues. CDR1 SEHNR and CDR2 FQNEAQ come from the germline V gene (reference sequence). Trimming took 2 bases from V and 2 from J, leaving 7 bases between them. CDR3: CASSLSGAGNTIYF. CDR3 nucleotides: TGTGCCAGCAGCTTATCAGGGGCTGGAAACACCATATATTTT.

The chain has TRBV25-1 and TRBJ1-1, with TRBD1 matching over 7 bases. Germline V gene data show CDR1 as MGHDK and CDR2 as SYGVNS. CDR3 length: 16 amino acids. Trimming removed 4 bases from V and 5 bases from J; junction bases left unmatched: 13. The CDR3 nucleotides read TGTGCCAGCAGTGGGGCCCCAAAGGGGGCGAGTACTGAAGCTTTCTTT. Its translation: CASSGAPKGASTEAFF.

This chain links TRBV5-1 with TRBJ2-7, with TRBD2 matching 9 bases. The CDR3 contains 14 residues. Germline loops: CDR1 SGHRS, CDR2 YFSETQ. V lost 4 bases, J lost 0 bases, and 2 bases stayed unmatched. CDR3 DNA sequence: TGCGCCAGCAGCGTAGCGGGAGACTCCTACGAGCAGTACTTC. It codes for CASSVAGDSYEQYF.

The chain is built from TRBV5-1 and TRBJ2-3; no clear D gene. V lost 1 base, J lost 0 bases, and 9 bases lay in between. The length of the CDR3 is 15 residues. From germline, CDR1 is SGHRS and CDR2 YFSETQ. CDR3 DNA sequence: TGCGCCAGCAGCTTGAGTCTAACTAGCACAGATACGCAGTATTTT. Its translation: CASSLSLTSTDTQYF.

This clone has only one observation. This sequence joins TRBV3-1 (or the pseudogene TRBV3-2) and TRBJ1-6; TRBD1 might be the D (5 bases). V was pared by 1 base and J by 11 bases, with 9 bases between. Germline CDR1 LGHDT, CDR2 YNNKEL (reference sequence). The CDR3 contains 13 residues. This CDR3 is CASSQGGVAPLHF. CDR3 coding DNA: TGTGCCAGCAGCCAAGGGGGCGTGGCACCCCTCCACTTT.

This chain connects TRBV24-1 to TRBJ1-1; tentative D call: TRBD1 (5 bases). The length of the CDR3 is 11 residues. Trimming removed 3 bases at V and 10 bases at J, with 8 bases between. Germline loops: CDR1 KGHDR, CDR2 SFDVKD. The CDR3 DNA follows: TGTGCCACCAGTGATGGAAGGGGAGCTTTCTTT. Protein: CATSDGRGAFF.

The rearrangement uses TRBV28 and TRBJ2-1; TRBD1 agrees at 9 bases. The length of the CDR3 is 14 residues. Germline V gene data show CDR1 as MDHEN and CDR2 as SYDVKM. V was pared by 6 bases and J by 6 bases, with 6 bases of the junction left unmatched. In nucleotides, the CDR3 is TGTGCCAGCAGCTATAACAGGGGGCTCAATGAGCAGTTCTTC. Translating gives CASSYNRGLNEQFF.

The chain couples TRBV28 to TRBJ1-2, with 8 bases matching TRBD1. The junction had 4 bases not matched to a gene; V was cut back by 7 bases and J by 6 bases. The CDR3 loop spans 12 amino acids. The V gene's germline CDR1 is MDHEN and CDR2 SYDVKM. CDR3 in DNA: TGTGCCAGCAAGAGGGACAGGAATGGCTACACCTTC. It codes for CASKRDRNGYTF.

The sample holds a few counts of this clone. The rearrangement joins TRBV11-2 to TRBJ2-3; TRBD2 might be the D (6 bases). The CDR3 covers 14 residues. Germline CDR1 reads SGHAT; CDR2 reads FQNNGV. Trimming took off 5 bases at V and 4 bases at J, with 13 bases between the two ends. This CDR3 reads CASSLQTRADTQYF. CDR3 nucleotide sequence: TGTGCCAGCAGCCTTCAGACTAGAGCAGATACGCAGTATTTT.

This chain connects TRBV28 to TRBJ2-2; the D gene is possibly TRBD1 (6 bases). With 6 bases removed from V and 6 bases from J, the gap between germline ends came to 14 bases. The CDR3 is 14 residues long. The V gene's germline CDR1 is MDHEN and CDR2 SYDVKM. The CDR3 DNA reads TGTGCCAGCAGCTCCGGGACAATTCCCGGGGAGCTGTTTTTT. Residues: CASSSGTIPGELFF. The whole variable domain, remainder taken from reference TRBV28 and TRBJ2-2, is DVKVTQSSRYLVKRTGEKVFLECVQDMDHENMFWYRQDPGLGLRLIYFSYDVKMKEKGDIPEGYSVSREKKERFSLILESASTNQTSMYLCASSSGTIPGELFFGEGSRLTVL.

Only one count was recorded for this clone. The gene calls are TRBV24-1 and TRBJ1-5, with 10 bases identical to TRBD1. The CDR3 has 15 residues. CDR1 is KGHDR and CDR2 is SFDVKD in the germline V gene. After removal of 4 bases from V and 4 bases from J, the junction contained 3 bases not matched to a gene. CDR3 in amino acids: CATSDGQGVNQPQHF. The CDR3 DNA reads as TGTGCCACCAGTGACGGACAGGGGGTTAATCAGCCCCAGCATTTT.

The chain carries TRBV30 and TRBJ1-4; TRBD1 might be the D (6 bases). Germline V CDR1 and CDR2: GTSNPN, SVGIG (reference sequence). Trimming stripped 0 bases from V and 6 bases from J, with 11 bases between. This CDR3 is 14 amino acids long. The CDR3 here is CAWSVLQGYEKLFF. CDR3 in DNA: TGTGCCTGGAGTGTACTCCAGGGGTATGAAAAACTGTTTTTT.